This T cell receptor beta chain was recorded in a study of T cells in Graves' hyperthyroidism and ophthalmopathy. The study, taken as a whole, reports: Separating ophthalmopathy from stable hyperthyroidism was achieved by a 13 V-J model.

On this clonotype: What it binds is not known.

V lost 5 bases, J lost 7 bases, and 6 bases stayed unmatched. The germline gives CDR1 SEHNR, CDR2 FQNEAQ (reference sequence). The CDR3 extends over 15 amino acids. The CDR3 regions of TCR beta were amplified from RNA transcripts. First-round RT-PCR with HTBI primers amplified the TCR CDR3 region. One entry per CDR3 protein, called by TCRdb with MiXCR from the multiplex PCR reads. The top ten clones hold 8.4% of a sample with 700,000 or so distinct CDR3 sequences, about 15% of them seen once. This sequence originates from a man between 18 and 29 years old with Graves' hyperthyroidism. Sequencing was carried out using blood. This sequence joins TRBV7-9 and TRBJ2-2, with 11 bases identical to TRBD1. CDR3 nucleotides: TGTGCCAGCAGCCACGGACAGGGGGCAAACGGGGAGCTGTTTTTT. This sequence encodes CASSHGQGANGELFF. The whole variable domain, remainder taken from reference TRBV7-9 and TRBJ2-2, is DTGVSQNPRHKITKRGQNVTFRCDPISEHNRLYWYRQTLGQGPEFLTYFQNEAQLEKSRLLSDRFSAERPKGSFSTLEIQRTEQGDSAMYLCASSHGQGANGELFFGEGSRLTVL.